The 18 T cell receptor beta chains below come from one sample, sequenced in a study of neurological immune-mediated disorders. The time point here: longitudinal time-point 3. Each CDR3 protein gets one entry after TCRdb re-called the 5' RACE reads with MiXCR. The table includes about 48,000 distinct CDR3 sequences, 10% to 15% detected once. The sample consisted of PBMCs. The receptors were sampled from a male donor with HTLV-1-associated myelopathy (HAM/TSP).

The table lists this clonotype with many counts. The gene calls are TRBV7-2 and TRBJ1-4, with a tentative D call TRBD1 (5 bases). CDR1 and CDR2 (germline): SGHTA, FQGNSA. V lost 5 bases to trimming and J lost 6 bases, with 10 bases between them. The CDR3 extends over 13 amino acids. The CDR3 sequence is CASSRGHYEKLFF. The CDR3 region has the DNA TGTGCCAGCAGCCGTGGACATTATGAAAAACTGTTTTTT.

This clonotype was seen at least ten times. The chain employs TRBV7-3 and TRBJ1-1; D is ambiguous. CDR1 and CDR2 from the germline V gene are SGHTA and FQGTGA. Trimming removed 4 bases from V and 4 bases from J, with 13 bases in between. The CDR3 covers 14 residues. The CDR3 here is CASSSGATSTEAFF. The CDR3 DNA sequence: TGTGCCAGCAGCTCTGGAGCGACCAGCACTGAAGCTTTCTTT.

This clonotype was seen more than once but under ten times. The rearrangement links TRBV7-8 to TRBJ2-1; 9 bases match TRBD2. Germline lookup yields CDR1 SGHVS and CDR2 FQNEAQ. CDR3 size: 15 residues. J lost 7 bases, V lost 8 bases, and 12 bases had no gene match. The chain's CDR3 is CASWEASGVRNEQFF. The DNA of the CDR3 is TGTGCCAGCTGGGAAGCTAGCGGGGTGAGGAATGAGCAGTTCTTC.

The CDR3 loop reads CASSPSGAHGYTF. The CDR3 bases are TGCGCCAGCAGCCCATCGGGGGCCCATGGCTACACCTTC. This chain joins TRBV4-3 and TRBJ1-2, with a weak D call TRBD1 (6 bases). Germline assignment: CDR1 LGHNA and CDR2 YSLEER. The CDR3 is 13 amino acids. V was shortened by 4 bases and J by 6 bases, with 12 bases between the two germline ends.

The table lists this clonotype with many counts. This chain connects TRBV7-9 to TRBJ1-4; D remains ambiguous. This CDR3 is 14 amino acids long. The germline CDR1 and CDR2 sequences are SEHNR and FQNEAQ (reference sequence). Trimming took off 1 base at V and 5 bases at J, with 8 bases between the two ends. The CDR3 sequence: CASSLETRNEKLFF. The CDR3 DNA is TGTGCCAGCAGCTTAGAAACTCGAAATGAAAAACTGTTTTTT.

This clonotype was seen ten or more times. V usage is TRBV28 and J usage is TRBJ2-7; the D gene is possibly TRBD1 (6 bases). The germline V and J ends were trimmed by 3 bases and 11 bases, with 20 bases remaining between them. The CDR3 is made up of 14 amino acids. Germline CDR1 is MDHEN and CDR2 is SYDVKM. CDR3 DNA: TGTGCCAGCAGTTTTTCCCGACAGGTACCTCGGGAGTACTTC. Protein sequence: CASSFSRQVPREYF.

This clonotype was seen at least ten times. This sequence joins TRBV4-1 and TRBJ2-3; possibly TRBD1 for D (5 bases). This CDR3 has 14 amino acids. V shed 1 base and J shed 1 base, with 6 bases lying between them. CDR1 MGHRA and CDR2 YSYEKL come from the germline V gene. CDR3 bases: TGCGCCAGCAGCCAAGGACAGCGCACAGATACGCAGTATTTT. Translated, it gives CASSQGQRTDTQYF.

This clonotype appeared many times. The chain has TRBV7-8 and TRBJ2-2; D may be TRBD1 (6 bases). The ends were cut back, 0 bases at V and 4 bases at J, with 9 bases in the middle. Germline loops: CDR1 SGHVS, CDR2 FQNEAQ. CDR3 length: 15 residues. The CDR3 sequence is CASSLAGGVTGELFF. CDR3 DNA sequence: TGTGCCAGCAGCTTAGCTGGGGGCGTCACCGGGGAGCTGTTTTTT. Combining the CDR3 with reference TRBV7-8 and TRBJ2-2 gives the whole variable domain GAGVSQSPRYKVAKRGQDVALRCDPISGHVSLFWYQQALGQGPEFLTYFQNEAQLDKSGLPSDRFFAERPEGSVSTLKIQRTQQEDSAVYLCASSLAGGVTGELFFGEGSRLTVL.

This clonotype was counted a few times. The chain couples TRBV3-1 to TRBJ2-6, with 7 nucleotides matching TRBD1. The V and J ends lost 2 bases and 0 bases, in that order; junction bases with no gene match: 13. Germline CDR1 and CDR2: LGHDT and YNNKEL (reference sequence). The length of the CDR3 is 20 residues. The CDR3 reads CASSQIFPGQMVSGANVLTF. For the CDR3, the DNA is TGTGCCAGCAGCCAAATTTTCCCGGGACAGATGGTCTCTGGGGCCAACGTCCTGACTTTC.

This clonotype was counted ten times or more. The rearrangement joins TRBV12-3 or TRBV12-4 to TRBJ2-6, with D unclear. The germline V and J ends were trimmed by 2 bases and 3 bases, with 5 bases remaining between them. The CDR3 is made up of 14 amino acids. DNA of the CDR3: TGTGCCAGCAGTTTACAGATTGGGGCCAACGTCCTGACTTTC. This encodes CASSLQIGANVLTF.

A note on this clonotype: One base away lies a much larger clone, so this may be a sequencing read error. CDR3 loop: CASGSPGAHNQPQHF. For the CDR3, the DNA is TGTGCCAGCGGTTCTCCGGGAGCCCACAATCAGCCCCAGCATTTT. The rearrangement links TRBV12-3 or TRBV12-4 to TRBJ1-5, with D unclear. V was trimmed by 8 bases and J by 3 bases, leaving 17 bases between them. The CDR3 consists of 15 residues.

Comments on this clonotype: This may come from a read error, since a much larger clone is one base off. The chain couples TRBV3-1 to TRBJ2-7; TRBD2 agrees at 8 bases. Germline CDR1 and CDR2: LGHDT and YNNKEL (reference sequence). Trimming took 5 bases from V and 3 from J; bases not matched to a gene: 9. This CDR3 region has 15 residues. The CDR3 DNA reads as TGTGCCAGCAGCGGAGGGACTAGAGGATACTACGAGCAGTACTTC. Translation gives CASSGGTRGYYEQYF.

This clonotype was detected ten times or more. The chain has TRBV6-6 and TRBJ1-5; TRBD1 matches at 7 bases. Germline V gives CDR1 MNHNY, CDR2 SVGAGI (reference sequence). CDR3 length: 16 residues. J lost 5 bases, V lost 6 bases, and 13 bases had no gene match. Here the CDR3 reads CASRRTGTEGDQPQHF. Written as DNA, the CDR3 is TGTGCCAGCAGACGCACCGGGACAGAAGGGGATCAGCCCCAGCATTTT.

This clonotype was found many times. This chain uses TRBV27 with TRBJ1-5, with a tentative D call TRBD1 (6 bases). The CDR3 sequence is 15 residues long. In germline, CDR1 is MNHEY, CDR2 SMNVEV (reference sequence). V was cut by 2 bases and J by 4 bases, with 12 bases left in between. The CDR3 nucleotides read TGTGCCAGCAGTTTAGAGGGGGGGGGAAATCAGCCCCAGCATTTT. This gives the protein CASSLEGGGNQPQHF.

The rearrangement links TRBV11-2 to TRBJ2-7; D could derive from TRBD1 or TRBD2 (5 bases each). V gave up 5 bases and J gave up 13 bases, with 15 bases separating them. The CDR3 covers 11 residues. The germline V gene encodes CDR1 SGHAT and CDR2 FQNNGV. CDR3 loop: CASSRGPREYF. The CDR3 coding sequence is TGTGCCAGCAGCCGGGGCCCGCGAGAATACTTC. The entire variable domain, with the rest obtained from reference TRBV11-2 and TRBJ2-7, is as follows: EAGVAQSPRYKIIEKRQSVAFWCNPISGHATLYWYQQILGQGPKLLIQFQNNGVVDDSQLPKDRFSAERLKGVDSTLKIQPAKLEDSAVYLCASSRGPREYFGPGTRLTVT.

This chain links TRBV6-2 or TRBV6-3 with TRBJ1-2; weak D call: TRBD1 (5 bases). Trimming pared 0 bases from V and 7 bases from J, leaving 12 bases between. CDR1 is MNHEY, CDR2 SVGEGT, per germline. The CDR3 is made up of 14 amino acids. For the CDR3, the DNA is TGTGCCAGCAGTTACTCGATTGGAGGGGTTGGCTACACCTTC. Translated, it gives CASSYSIGGVGYTF.

This clonotype showed up many times. The J gene is TRBJ1-6, the V gene TRBV20-1; D not certain. There are 16 residues in the CDR3. Per the germline V gene, CDR1 is DFQATT and CDR2 is SNEGSKA (reference sequence). V was cut by 3 bases and J by 0 bases, with 12 bases left in between. CDR3: CSASGWHSSYNSPLHF. The CDR3 nucleotides read TGCAGTGCTAGTGGTTGGCATAGCTCCTATAATTCACCCCTCCACTTT.

This rearrangement joins TRBV7-9 to TRBJ2-5; maybe TRBD1 (7 bases). The CDR3 is 13 amino acids. The germline V gene has CDR1 SEHNR and CDR2 FQNEAQ (reference sequence). The V and J ends lost 6 bases and 5 bases respectively, with 13 bases between them. The CDR3 DNA reads as TGTGCCAGCAGTTGGAGGGGGCCGGAGACCCAGTACTTC. Protein: CASSWRGPETQYF.